What follows is one T cell receptor (beta chain) and its context. The record originates from a study of blood T cell repertoires in COVID-19. Study-wide background: Acute-phase and convalescent COVID-19 samples originated in the United States, Italy and Spain. The cDNA or gDNA used as material had been derived from T cells, B-cell-depleted T cells, or PBMCs.

Methods used by the authors: Amplifying reference gene primers gave estimates of nucleated cell counts. Clones were read by immunoSEQ multiplex PCR, and TCRdb kept only the in-frame ones, dropping some. V and J calls and clone size are copied from that table; D and trimming were computed from the DNA. The sample gives about 220,000 clones, approximately 84% of which show up once; roughly 2.3% is in the top ten. There are 14 residues in the CDR3. V gave up 2 bases and J gave up 11 bases, with 18 bases separating them. Germline CDR1 is LNHNV and CDR2 is YYDKDF (reference sequence). The chain is built from TRBV15 and TRBJ1-1; a possible D gene is TRBD1 (6 bases). This TCR was sampled from a woman aged 60 to 75 with acute or convalescent COVID-19. Sequenced material: peripheral blood. In DNA, the CDR3 is TGTGCCACCAGCAGACAACAGGGTTCAGGATTCGCTTTCTTT. This gives the protein CATSRQQGSGFAFF.